The 32 T cell receptor beta chains presented below share a single source sample, sequenced in a study of cytomegalovirus exposure and HLA in healthy donors. A multiplex PCR was run with 60 Vbeta primers and 13 Jbeta primers. Here immunoSEQ multiplex PCR was the method, and the copy in TCRdb shows in-frame clones only, minus some. The profile covers over 100,000 clones, with 63% appearing a single time and about 4.4% taken by the ten largest. What was sequenced was PBMCs. Source of these receptors: a human donor in good health.

This chain joins TRBV11-2 and TRBJ2-1, with TRBD2 as a possible D gene (6 bases). Trimming removed 0 bases at V and 0 bases at J, with 18 bases between. CDR1 is SGHAT, CDR2 FQNNGV, per germline. This CDR3 spans 19 amino acids. CDR3 coding DNA: TGTGCCAGCAGCTTAGATGGCCGGCTAGCGTCAAGCTCCTACAATGAGCAGTTCTTC. Its protein product is CASSLDGRLASSSYNEQFF.

The V call is TRBV5-6, the J call TRBJ2-3; weak D call: TRBD2 (6 bases). The CDR3 is made up of 14 amino acids. V was trimmed by 5 bases and J by 1 base, leaving 11 bases between them. Germline-derived CDR1 and CDR2 are SGHDT and YYEEEE. This chain's CDR3 is CASRFTGGTDTQYF. The CDR3 region has the DNA TGTGCCAGCAGATTTACGGGAGGCACAGATACGCAGTATTTT.

The chain combines TRBV11-2 with TRBJ1-1; TRBD1 agrees at 9 bases. CDR1 and CDR2 (germline): SGHAT, FQNNGV. The CDR3 extends over 15 amino acids. V was clipped by 5 bases and J by 3 bases; unmatched bases: 7. CDR3 loop: CASSTRDRVYTEAFF. The CDR3 DNA follows: TGTGCCAGCAGCACTCGGGACAGGGTTTACACTGAAGCTTTCTTT.

This rearrangement joins TRBV28 to TRBJ2-7; possible D gene TRBD2, 6 bases. In germline, CDR1 is MDHEN, CDR2 SYDVKM. Trimming shortened V by 4 bases and J by 12 bases, and 19 bases separated the two germline ends. The CDR3 is made up of 13 amino acids. Here the CDR3 DNA reads TGTGCCAGCAGTTCCGGGACTCCCCCTAGGTGGTACTTC. It translates to CASSSGTPPRWYF.

The gene calls are TRBV6-6 and TRBJ2-1; 8 bases are shared with TRBD1. The germline V gene has CDR1 MNHNY and CDR2 SVGAGI (reference sequence). The CDR3 extends over 14 amino acids. The V and J ends lost 6 bases and 5 bases, in that order; junction bases with no gene match: 6. The CDR3 loop is CASSTGGKHNEQFF. CDR3 DNA: TGTGCCAGCAGCACAGGGGGGAAGCACAATGAGCAGTTCTTC.

The V and J genes are TRBV13 and TRBJ2-2; 10 positions match TRBD2. The V gene end was trimmed by 7 bases and the J gene end by 7 bases; junction bases not matched to a gene: 12. This CDR3 is 16 amino acids long. Germline V gene sequence: CDR1 PRHDT, CDR2 FYEKMQ (reference sequence). As DNA, the CDR3 is TGTGCCAGCACCATCCGGCTAGCGGGGGCATACGGGGAGCTGTTTTTT. It encodes CASTIRLAGAYGELFF. The variable domain in full, with the rest retrieved from reference TRBV13 and TRBJ2-2, is AAGVIQSPRHLIKEKRETATLKCYPIPRHDTVYWYQQGPGQDPQFLISFYEKMQSDKGSIPDRFSAQQFSDYHSELNMSSLELGDSALYFCASTIRLAGAYGELFFGEGSRLTVL.

The CDR3 sequence: CASSQDHGPLQAGGTDTQYF. In DNA, the CDR3 is TGTGCCAGCAGCCAAGATCACGGGCCTCTTCAAGCGGGAGGGACAGATACGCAGTATTTT. V gene TRBV4-2 combines with J gene TRBJ2-3, with 10 bases that match TRBD2. The trim removed 0 bases at V and 3 bases at J, leaving 15 bases unmatched. Germline-derived CDR1 and CDR2 are LGHNA and YNFKEQ. This CDR3 comprises 20 residues.

The V call is TRBV30, the J call TRBJ2-2; TRBD2 agrees at 9 bases. Germline CDR1 reads GTSNPN; CDR2 reads SVGIG (reference sequence). After removal of 2 bases from V and 4 bases from J, the junction contained 5 bases not matched to a gene. The CDR3 is 15 amino acids. The CDR3 region has the DNA TGTGCCTGGAGTCGGATTAGCGGGAGCACCGGGGAGCTGTTTTTT. It is translated as CAWSRISGSTGELFF.

The rearrangement joins TRBV5-1 to TRBJ1-3, with 11 nucleotides matching TRBD1. CDR3 length: 16 residues. CDR1 and CDR2 from the germline V gene are SGHRS and YFSETQ. Germline trimming cut 4 bases from V and 5 bases from J; bases unmatched to any gene: 8. In DNA, the CDR3 is TGCGCCAGCAGCCAAACTGGACAGGGGGCCAGAAACACCATATATTTT. It encodes CASSQTGQGARNTIYF.

Turning to this clone: One end of the junction is discordant with germline, which a read error may explain. The V gene is TRBV15, the J gene TRBJ2-7; 8 bases match TRBD2. The CDR3 loop spans 17 amino acids. Per germline, CDR1 LNHNV and CDR2 YYDKDF (reference sequence). Written as DNA, the CDR3 is TGTGCCACCAGCAGAGACGGACTAGCCCATACCTCCTGCGAGCAGTACTTC. Protein sequence: CATSRDGLAHTSCEQYF.

This clone has a handful of counts. The V call is TRBV6-1, the J call TRBJ1-1, with no clear D. Germline V gene lookup returns CDR1 MNHNS and CDR2 SASEGT. The CDR3 runs 14 residues. V was clipped by 2 bases and J by 2 bases, with 9 bases between them. CDR3 nucleotides: TGTGCCAGCAGTGAAAGGAGATACAACACTGAAGCTTTCTTT. This sequence encodes CASSERRYNTEAFF.

This clone was seen more than once but under ten times. V gene TRBV11-2 combines with J gene TRBJ2-1, with D perhaps TRBD2 (6 bases). The V gene lost 1 base and the J gene lost 4 bases, with 17 bases spanning the gap. Germline values: CDR1 SGHAT, CDR2 FQNNGV. The CDR3 has 17 residues. In DNA form, the CDR3 reads TGTGCCAGCAGCTTAGGAGGAGGGAGAGTCGTTTACAATGAGCAGTTCTTC. Protein: CASSLGGGRVVYNEQFF.

CDR3 DNA: TGTGCCTGGAGTTTACGCGGGAGGGTTGGCAATGAGCAGTTCTTC. Encoded protein: CAWSLRGRVGNEQFF. This rearrangement joins TRBV30 to TRBJ2-1; TRBD2 matches at 9 bases. Germline V gene sequence: CDR1 GTSNPN, CDR2 SVGIG (reference sequence). The CDR3 has 15 amino acids. The V gene end was trimmed by 2 bases and the J gene end by 6 bases; junction bases not matched to a gene: 8.

The rearrangement joins TRBV5-1 to TRBJ2-7; 10 bases match TRBD2. The junction had 6 bases not matched to a gene; V was cut back by 1 base and J by 5 bases. CDR1 is SGHRS and CDR2 is YFSETQ in the germline V gene. This CDR3 is 15 amino acids long. The CDR3 here is CASSLPNLAGDEQYF. The CDR3 DNA sequence: TGCGCCAGCAGCTTGCCCAACCTAGCGGGAGACGAGCAGTACTTC.

This sequence joins TRBV9 and TRBJ1-2, with a weak D call TRBD1 (6 bases). Germline V gives CDR1 SGDLS, CDR2 YYNGEE. The CDR3 is 14 amino acids. The V and J ends lost 3 bases and 8 bases respectively, with 17 bases between them. The CDR3 coding sequence is TGTGCCAGCAGCGCCCAACTGCAGGGGAGAGGCTACACCTTC. Translation: CASSAQLQGRGYTF.

The V gene is TRBV7-9, the J gene TRBJ1-2, with 7 bases that match TRBD1. Unmatched junction bases numbered 4, after V lost 4 bases and J lost 5 bases. Germline CDR1 SEHNR, CDR2 FQNEAQ (reference sequence). The CDR3 sequence is 13 residues long. The CDR3 coding sequence is TGTGCCAGCAGCTCTGGGACAGTTTATGGCTACACCTTC. This encodes CASSSGTVYGYTF.

The chain is built from TRBV28 and TRBJ2-3, with D possibly being TRBD1 (6 bases). V was pared by 5 bases and J by 4 bases, with 22 bases between. Germline CDR1 reads MDHEN; CDR2 reads SYDVKM. The CDR3 extends over 17 amino acids. The CDR3 here is CASSPVGNRVTPDTQYF. In DNA, the CDR3 is TGTGCCAGCAGTCCCGTGGGGAACAGGGTCACCCCAGATACGCAGTATTTT.

J is TRBJ1-2 and V is TRBV2; a weak D match, TRBD1 (6 bases). The CDR3 has 16 residues. The germline CDR1 and CDR2 sequences are SNHLY and FYNNEI. Deletions cut 5 bases from V and 2 bases from J, with 18 bases between. The CDR3 sequence: CASSLGYTGTNYGYTF. CDR3 nucleotides: TGTGCCAGCAGTTTAGGGTACACAGGGACCAACTATGGCTACACCTTC.

As regards this clone: The same CDR3 is also encoded by other DNA sequences in this sample. The J gene is TRBJ2-7, the V gene TRBV5-8, with 8 bases aligning to TRBD1. The CDR3 runs 14 residues. The germline V gene encodes CDR1 SGHTS and CDR2 YDEGEE. Trimming took 4 bases from V and 3 from J; bases not matched to a gene: 6. CDR3 sequence reads: CASSPGQEYYEQYF. The DNA of the CDR3 is TGTGCCAGCAGCCCGGGACAGGAGTACTACGAGCAGTACTTC.

This rearrangement joins TRBV2 to TRBJ2-1; TRBD2 matches at 9 bases. CDR1 is SNHLY, CDR2 FYNNEI, per germline. The CDR3 spans 14 residues. Trimming cost V 8 bases and J 4 bases; bases outside gene matches: 6. CDR3 sequence (DNA): TGTGCCAGCCGACTAGCGGAGAATTACAATGAGCAGTTCTTC. This codes for CASRLAENYNEQFF.

J is TRBJ2-3 and V is TRBV30; possible D gene TRBD1, 6 bases. Germline CDR1 reads GTSNPN; CDR2 reads SVGIG (reference sequence). The ends were cut back, 4 bases at V and 4 bases at J, with 12 bases in the middle. This CDR3 comprises 13 residues. The CDR3 DNA is TGTGCCTGGACCCGACAGGTAGCAGATACGCAGTATTTT. Its translation: CAWTRQVADTQYF.

The V call is TRBV19, the J call TRBJ2-2; D gene ambiguous. The CDR3 consists of 15 residues. Germline loops: CDR1 LNHDA, CDR2 SQIVND (reference sequence). V lost 4 bases to trimming and J lost 4 bases, with 13 bases between them. The CDR3 here is CASSKSQAFTGELFF. The CDR3 region has the DNA TGTGCCAGTAGTAAAAGCCAAGCTTTCACCGGGGAGCTGTTTTTT.

This sequence joins TRBV6-4 and TRBJ2-3; 10 positions match TRBD2. The trim removed 3 bases at V and 3 bases at J, leaving 0 bases unmatched. CDR3 size: 14 residues. Germline V gives CDR1 MRHNA, CDR2 SNTAGT. CDR3 amino acids: CASSEGLATDTQYF. The CDR3 nucleotides are TGTGCCAGCAGTGAGGGACTAGCGACAGATACGCAGTATTTT.

This clone appeared a few times. The rearrangement joins TRBV6-1 to TRBJ2-7; 10 nucleotides align to TRBD1. V shed 6 bases and J 4 bases; nucleotides not matched to a gene: 6. The CDR3 is 14 residues long. Germline loops: CDR1 MNHNS, CDR2 SASEGT. The DNA of the CDR3 is TGTGCCAGCAGGAGGGGGACAGGGGAGTACGAGCAGTACTTC. As protein: CASRRGTGEYEQYF.

The chain combines TRBV30 with TRBJ2-7, with 7 bases identical to TRBD1. This CDR3 spans 14 amino acids. CDR1 GTSNPN and CDR2 SVGIG come from the germline V gene (reference sequence). V dropped 5 bases and J dropped 4; count of bases not matched to a gene: 11. The chain's CDR3 is CAWGQVGRGYEQYF. CDR3 DNA: TGTGCCTGGGGACAGGTAGGAAGGGGTTACGAGCAGTACTTC.

The V gene is TRBV5-8, the J gene TRBJ1-5; 7 bases align to TRBD1. Germline-derived CDR1 and CDR2 are SGHTS and YDEGEE. The ends lost 2 bases at V and 5 bases at J; junction bases unmatched: 7. This CDR3 is 15 amino acids long. The CDR3 here is CASSFIRGQDQPQHF. CDR3 DNA: TGTGCCAGCAGCTTTATAAGGGGGCAGGATCAGCCCCAGCATTTT.

The chain recombines TRBV9 with TRBJ2-3, with a weak D call TRBD2 (6 bases). The CDR3 sequence is 14 residues long. Trimming cost V 5 bases and J 3 bases, with 13 bases left between them. From germline, CDR1 is SGDLS and CDR2 YYNGEE. This CDR3 reads CASRRLGGTDTQYF. The CDR3 DNA follows: TGTGCCAGCAGACGTCTGGGGGGAACAGATACGCAGTATTTT.

This rearrangement joins TRBV14 to TRBJ2-3, with TRBD1 identical over 7 bases. This CDR3 comprises 17 residues. Unmatched junction bases numbered 9, after V lost 3 bases and J lost 0 bases. CDR1 and CDR2 from the germline V gene are SGHDN and FVKESK. DNA for the CDR3: TGTGCCAGCAGCCAGTTGGGACAGAGAATTAGCACAGATACGCAGTATTTT. Its translation: CASSQLGQRISTDTQYF.

The chain couples TRBV7-9 to TRBJ2-7, with TRBD2 matching over 15 bases. The germline V gene encodes CDR1 SEHNR and CDR2 FQNEAQ (reference sequence). V shed 6 bases, J shed 4 bases, and the junction held 16 bases outside the gene matches. The CDR3 is made up of 19 amino acids. Here the CDR3 reads CASSRTGTSGRSLPYEQYF. CDR3 bases: TGTGCCAGCAGTCGAACCGGGACTAGCGGGAGGTCGCTGCCTTACGAGCAGTACTTC.

The J gene is TRBJ2-1, the V gene TRBV4-1; the match to TRBD2 covers 9 bases. The V gene end was trimmed by 0 bases and the J gene end by 0 bases; junction bases not matched to a gene: 3. CDR1 MGHRA and CDR2 YSYEKL come from the germline V gene. This CDR3 has 17 amino acids. The CDR3 reads CASSQDRGRASYNEQFF. The CDR3 DNA reads as TGCGCCAGCAGCCAAGATCGCGGGAGGGCCTCCTACAATGAGCAGTTCTTC.

The CDR3 nucleotides are TGTGCCAGCAGTGGGGCAGAGAATGAAAAACTGTTTTTT. Protein: CASSGAENEKLFF. The V and J genes are TRBV2 and TRBJ1-4; D uncertain. The CDR3 has 13 amino acids. V was shortened by 4 bases and J by 5 bases, with 8 bases between the two germline ends. Germline-derived CDR1 and CDR2 are SNHLY and FYNNEI.

The chain joins TRBV28 to TRBJ1-2; D is undetermined. From germline, CDR1 is MDHEN and CDR2 SYDVKM. The CDR3 runs to 14 residues. Trimming took off 3 bases at V and 1 base at J, with 9 bases between the two ends. The CDR3 is CASSLSGSNYGYTF. CDR3 sequence (DNA): TGTGCCAGCAGTTTGAGCGGTAGTAACTATGGCTACACCTTC.